The present T cell receptor beta chain was sequenced within a study of Graves' ophthalmopathy and Graves' hyperthyroidism (dated by TCRdb to the late 2010s). Regarding the study in general: Peripheral blood was collected before any treatment was given, at the time of initial diagnosis. TCR beta repertoire signatures were used to distinguish Graves' ophthalmopathy from Graves' hyperthyroidism and to predict progression to ophthalmopathy. In total, approximately 130 blood samples were TCR-sequenced: some 43 ophthalmopathy, roughly 80 hyperthyroidism and approximately 17 hyperthyroidism-to-ophthalmopathy patients. To explore V-J signatures that distinguish ophthalmopathy from hyperthyroidism, a discovery set of about a hundred patients was enrolled, made up of 40 to 45 with ophthalmopathy and around 60 with stable hyperthyroidism. An independent validation cohort was composed of approximately 18 hyperthyroidism patients and 17 patients who later progressed from hyperthyroidism to ophthalmopathy. In five or six hyperthyroidism patients, T-cell repertoires of thyroid tissue and blood were compared. Following sampling, methimazole starting at 30 mg daily was administered to hyperthyroidism patients, and high-dose intravenous methylprednisolone was administered to ophthalmopathy patients. For training and testing, the roughly 97 patients in the discovery cohort were randomly divided in a 7:3 ratio. Overall results and qualifications from the work: In cross-validation, the 13-signature model distinguished ophthalmopathy from stable hyperthyroidism with more than 85% sensitivity and 81% to 82% specificity, while in the test set the corresponding values were roughly 80% and 75%. In validation, the model predicted ophthalmopathy progression with over 60% sensitivity and 72.22% specificity; 12 predicted patients were CT-confirmed with GO in a median of approximately 6.5 months. Among expanded thyroid clonotypes with frequency above 0.001, most also showed up in blood, which suggests that blood repertoires may reflect the thyroid immune response. Sample size was not statistically predetermined, and group allocation was not concealed from the investigators.

The ophthalmopathy patients had moderately to severely active disease, with a Clinical Activity Score of 3 or higher, a NOSPECS grade of 4 or higher, and a disease duration of less than 3 months. Patients were excluded if they had other autoimmune diseases, uncontrolled infections, pregnancy or lactation. Diagnosis was based on clinical symptoms, serum thyroxine, TRAb, thyroid ultrasound and orbital computed tomography. PBMCs were isolated from approximately 10 ml of fresh peripheral blood by Ficoll-Paque density gradient centrifugation. Total RNA was extracted with Trizol reagent and quality-checked on an Agilent 2100 Bioanalyzer. On this clonotype: Its antigen is unknown. Base qualities are not recorded, but no much larger clone differs from it by a single base.

TCR beta CDR3 regions were amplified from RNA transcripts for repertoire sequencing. The first round of RT-PCR was done with HTBI primers and the Qiagen OneStep RT-PCR kit, and was followed by a second round of multiplex PCR, then size selection and purification. The libraries underwent paired-end sequencing with 100 bp reads on an Illumina HiSeq2000. The paper's data handling went like this. SOAPnuke was used to process the reads, throwing out any read that had adapters, had uncalled bases, had a mean Phred below 15, or lacked an exact constant-primer or identifier match. COPE v1.2.5 was used to merge high-quality paired reads. Each unique nucleotide sequence was treated as a clonotype, and MiTCR v1.1 was used to align the clonotypes to the IMGT TRB V, D and J references. Analysis was restricted to V-J combinations with a frequency above 0.0001, which covered just over 98% of repertoires. For each V-J combination, a TCR clonal expansion and chaos score was defined as the ratio of F50 clonal expansion to chaos observed in the TCRdist matrix. Welch's t-statistics and random forest were used to narrow the features down to about twelve V-J combinations, which were then fed into a naive Bayes classifier. The Morisita-Horn index was used to measure how similar the thyroid and blood repertoires were. Using fastp trimming at Q25 and MiXCR clonotype assembly, TCRdb reanalyzed the public sequencing data and kept in-frame beta chains. Duplicate CDR3 protein sequences are folded into a single record with the most common DNA and genes. It is TCRdb's table, rather than the study itself, that gives the V and J calls and clone size. This sample lists approximately 210,000 distinct CDR3 sequences; roughly 21% were detected once. The ten biggest clones cover approximately 40% of the sample.

CDR1 and CDR2, looked up from the germline V gene, are SGHRS and YFSETQ. At the junction V is shortened by 5 bases and J by 0 bases; bases outside the gene matches: 6. There are 16 amino acids in the CDR3, from cysteine to phenylalanine inclusive. Only CDR3 DNA is held: 48 bases, read in frame from base 1. The rearranged chain carries TRBV5-1 and TRBJ1-1; TRBD1 aligns with 11 central bases. The specimen was peripheral blood. The sequence was obtained from a woman aged 45 to 65 with Graves' ophthalmopathy. Donor details come from another sample of the same person, matched by shared clones. The sequenced DNA is TGCGCCAGCAGTTCTGGACAGGGGGCTGTGAACACTGAAGCTTTCTTT. It codes for CASSSGQGAVNTEAFF.